This T cell receptor beta chain was observed in a study of Ad26.COV2.S vaccination and SARS-CoV-2 variants. Data came from immunoSEQ multiplex PCR; TCRdb stores just in-frame clones and leaves some out. The sample lists about 350,000 clones; approximately 90% were seen once. Study-wide results and caveats: Responses of T cells in total may have been underestimated by the TCR breadth and depth analyses. Recipients of vaccine and of placebo showed similar breadth of their non-spike TCR repertoires.

Worth noting for this clone: Its antigen is still unknown.

The CDR3 is 17 amino acids. CDR1 is SGHTA, CDR2 FQGNSA, per germline. V was clipped by 0 bases and J by 7 bases; unmatched bases: 10. Treatment in this sample: 19 received Ad26.COV2.S at low or high dose, single or two shots; about 5 received placebo; per-sample allocation not given. All samples were drawn on day 63, counting from the first vaccine or placebo injection. The source was peripheral blood, collected in a trial of Ad26.COV2.S vaccine versus placebo. This receptor was identified in a person aged 18-60 years who received the Ad26.COV2.S COVID-19 vaccine or a placebo. The V and J genes are TRBV7-2 and TRBJ1-2; 11 nucleotides match TRBD1. The CDR3 is CASSLALGQGAIGGYTF. The CDR3 coding sequence is TGTGCCAGCAGCTTAGCCCTCGGACAGGGGGCAATTGGTGGCTACACCTTC.